The 9 T cell receptor beta chains listed next were all sequenced from one sample in a study of T cells in Graves' hyperthyroidism and ophthalmopathy. Researchers amplified the TCR beta CDR3 regions from RNA transcripts. TCR CDR3 regions were first amplified by RT-PCR with HTBI primers. TCRdb reanalysed the multiplex PCR reads using MiXCR and keeps one entry per CDR3 protein. The sample carries 600,000 or so distinct CDR3 sequences, about 14% recorded once. The specimen was blood. These receptor sequences come from a woman in her forties or fifties with Graves' ophthalmopathy.

This clonotype was counted ten times or more. This chain uses TRBV7-2 with TRBJ1-1, with D possibly TRBD1 on 6 matching bases. The CDR3 loop spans 14 amino acids. V lost 5 bases and J 1 base, leaving 11 bases between the germline ends. Germline V gene lookup returns CDR1 SGHTA and CDR2 FQGNSA. The CDR3 protein is CASSPDSTNTEAFF. CDR3 sequence (DNA): TGTGCCAGCAGCCCGGACAGCACGAACACTGAAGCTTTCTTT.

This clonotype was seen a few times. This sequence joins TRBV27 and TRBJ1-5; maybe TRBD1 (5 bases). The CDR3 is 13 amino acids. Looked up from germline, CDR1 is MNHEY and CDR2 is SMNVEV (reference sequence). V was trimmed by 10 bases and J by 5 bases, leaving 15 bases between them. The CDR3 DNA is TGTGCCACCCGGGGCAGGGCCGATCAGCCCCAGCATTTT. This encodes CATRGRADQPQHF.

This clonotype was counted at least ten times. The chain recombines TRBV10-3 with TRBJ2-2; 7 positions match TRBD2. This CDR3 has 16 residues. The trim removed 6 bases at V and 0 bases at J, leaving 7 bases unmatched. CDR1 ENHRY and CDR2 SYGVKD come from the germline V gene. The CDR3 sequence: CAISVGAGANTGELFF. The DNA for the CDR3 is TGTGCCATCAGCGTTGGGGCGGGAGCGAACACCGGGGAGCTGTTTTTT.

The chain has TRBV15 and TRBJ2-6, with D unclear. Looked up from germline, CDR1 is LNHNV and CDR2 is YYDKDF (reference sequence). CDR3 length equals 16 residues. V lost 0 bases, J lost 1 base, and 7 bases lay in between. The CDR3 loop is CATSRERESGANVLTF. Here the CDR3 DNA reads TGTGCCACCAGCAGAGAAAGGGAATCTGGGGCCAACGTCCTGACTTTC.

There are many counts of this clonotype. V gene TRBV2 combines with J gene TRBJ2-7; D may be TRBD1 or TRBD2 (5 bases each). The CDR3 is 16 residues long. In germline, CDR1 is SNHLY, CDR2 FYNNEI. V was clipped by 6 bases and J by 2 bases, with 20 bases between them. CDR3 coding DNA: TGTGCCAGCAGCGTGGGTGGGGCGGGTACTACCTACGAGCAGTACTTC. It is translated as CASSVGGAGTTYEQYF. Looking up the rest from reference TRBV2 and TRBJ2-7 gives the full variable domain: EPEVTQTPSHQVTQMGQEVILRCVPISNHLYFYWYRQILGQKVEFLVSFYNNEISEKSEIFDDQFSVERPDGSNFTLKIRSTKLEDSAMYFCASSVGGAGTTYEQYFGPGTRLTVT.

This clonotype appeared a few times. This chain connects TRBV7-9 to TRBJ1-5; 10 positions match TRBD1. Unmatched junction bases numbered 7, after V lost 8 bases and J lost 12 bases. CDR1 and CDR2 from the germline V gene are SEHNR and FQNEAQ (reference sequence). The CDR3 loop spans 12 amino acids. CDR3: CASSTGQGLQHF. The CDR3 DNA is TGTGCCAGCTCGACGGGACAGGGGCTCCAGCATTTT.

This clonotype was seen repeatedly, ten times or more. The chain carries TRBV29-1 and TRBJ2-7, with D possibly TRBD1 on 6 matching bases. The germline CDR1 and CDR2 sequences are SQVTM and ANQGSEA. The CDR3 runs 13 residues. V lost 6 bases, J lost 3 bases, and 15 bases lay in between. The CDR3 sequence is CSVALRDNYEQYF. Written as DNA, the CDR3 is TGCAGCGTAGCCCTCCGGGACAACTACGAGCAGTACTTC.

This clonotype was counted at least ten times. This chain uses TRBV12-3 or TRBV12-4 with TRBJ2-1, with 11 bases fitting TRBD1. The CDR3 runs to 15 residues. The trim removed 6 bases at V and 4 bases at J, leaving 5 bases unmatched. For the CDR3, the DNA is TGTGCCAGCAGCCTCGGGACAGGGGGGTACAATGAGCAGTTCTTC. Protein sequence: CASSLGTGGYNEQFF.

A remark on this clonotype: A much larger clone lies one base from this, so it may be a read error. Lacking the conserved final phenylalanine or tryptophan, this CDR3 likely reflects a read error. The chain uses TRBV20-1 and TRBJ1-1, with 7 bases lining up with TRBD1. Germline values: CDR1 DFQATT, CDR2 SNEGSKA (reference sequence). Trimming removed 4 bases from V and 0 bases from J; junction bases left unmatched: 8. The CDR3 contains 15 residues. DNA for the CDR3: TGCAGTGCTAAAGAGAACAGGGGATTGAACACTGAAGCTTTCCTT. Protein product: CSAKENRGLNTEAFL.